This is a list of T cell receptor beta chains from one sample in a study of shared clonotypes between healthy human individuals. Assay used: immunoSEQ multiplex PCR; TCRdb lists only in-frame clones, some missing. The data hold 1 million to 1.3 million clones, with 75% to 85% observed a single time. The specimen sequenced was memory CD4+ T cells from PBMCs. The receptors were sampled from a man between 18 and 29 years old in good health. Some clones in this sample may be carry-over from other donors' samples. Both conserved end residues are part of each CDR3. Fields, in order: CDR3 length, V gene, D gene, CDR3 protein. D genes are given only for firm matches.

>13|TRBV10-3|-
CAISEGQSYGYTF
>13|TRBV5-1|TRBD1
CASSVQGAGEQFF
>16|TRBV4-1|-
CASSQGGGRFGNTIYF
>12|TRBV7-9|-
CASSFTNTEAFF
>15|TRBV15|TRBD1
CATRRGGRGTGELFF
>13|TRBV28|-
CASGLVGFYGYTF
>15|TRBV2|TRBD1
CASSEETGGYYGYTF
>14|TRBV5-1|-
CASSLGARGAEQYF
>15|TRBV7-2|-
CASSLGQGLTYEQYF
>15|TRBV4-2|-
CASSLGGSGANVLTF
>16|TRBV29-1|-
CSVDDGGHGSGNTIYF
>13|TRBV12-5|-
CASGEQGGETQYF
>14|TRBV5-1|TRBD1
CASSISPGGYGYTF
>14|TRBV9|-
CASSVGSGNYEQYF
>16|TRBV10-3|TRBD1
CAISAAPGQPNEKLFF
>14|TRBV25-1|-
CASSGAQSSTEAFF
>13|TRBV7-8|-
CASSFVVPGELFF
>15|TRBV5-1|-
CASSPGPIADNEQFF
>14|TRBV5-4|TRBD1
CASSFDREVEGYTF
>13|TRBV9|-
CASSAAGSSTQYF
>12|TRBV2|-
CASDRGRETQYF
>13|TRBV28|TRBD1
CASSLGQGGQLFF
>16|TRBV28|-
CASSFSSAGPIGKLFF
>12|TRBV18|-
CASSPGSYEQYF